The 19 T cell receptor beta chains below come from one sample, sequenced in a study of blood T cell repertoires in COVID-19. The protocol was immunoSEQ multiplex PCR, while the TCRdb copy is restricted to in-frame clones and leaves out a portion. Of over 200,000 clones detected, 80% to 90% appear once; the ten largest clones hold roughly 3%. The sample comprised peripheral blood. The receptors originated from a man aged 30 to 39 with COVID-19, enrolled during active disease.

The chain links TRBV3-1 (or the pseudogene TRBV3-2) to TRBJ1-4, with 8 bases that match TRBD1. The length of the CDR3 is 15 residues. The germline V gene encodes CDR1 LGHDT and CDR2 YNNKEL (reference sequence). J lost 2 bases, V lost 7 bases, and 6 bases had no gene match. CDR3 nucleotide sequence: TGTGCCAGCATACCGGACAGGGAGACTAATGAAAAACTGTTTTTT. It translates to CASIPDRETNEKLFF.

The chain has TRBV29-1 and TRBJ2-1, with 9 bases fitting TRBD2. The CDR3 loop spans 14 amino acids. V lost 1 base to trimming and J lost 10 bases; unmatched junction nucleotides: 8. Germline assignment: CDR1 SQVTM and CDR2 ANQGSEA. The CDR3 region is CSVEAAGGPEEQFF. CDR3 bases: TGCAGCGTTGAAGCCGCGGGAGGGCCTGAGGAGCAGTTCTTC.

This sequence joins TRBV7-9 and TRBJ2-1, with 11 bases identical to TRBD2. The CDR3 spans 16 residues. CDR1 SEHNR and CDR2 FQNEAQ come from the germline V gene (reference sequence). The junction had 11 bases not matched to a gene; V was cut back by 5 bases and J by 8 bases. The CDR3 nucleotides are TGTGCCAGCAGCGTATTAGCGGGGGGGCTATCATATGAGCAGTTCTTC. Its translation is CASSVLAGGLSYEQFF.

The chain is built from TRBV3-1 (or the pseudogene TRBV3-2) and TRBJ2-1, with 7 positions matching TRBD2. This CDR3 is built from 14 residues. V dropped 5 bases and J dropped 4; count of bases not matched to a gene: 5. In germline, CDR1 is LGHDT, CDR2 YNNKEL (reference sequence). CDR3 bases: TGTGCCAGCAGCTCTCCTAGCGGTTACAATGAGCAGTTCTTC. It specifies CASSSPSGYNEQFF.

CDR3 nucleotide sequence: TGTGGGACAGGGGGTTCAACTAATGAAAAACTGTTTTTT. Amino acid sequence: CGTGGSTNEKLFF. V and J are TRBV28 and TRBJ1-4; TRBD1 agrees at 10 bases. The germline CDR1 and CDR2 sequences are MDHEN and SYDVKM. The CDR3 runs 13 residues.

V gene TRBV30 combines with J gene TRBJ1-1; 10 positions agree with TRBD1. Germline-derived CDR1 and CDR2 are GTSNPN and SVGIG (reference sequence). V was clipped by 7 bases and J by 4 bases; unmatched bases: 9. This CDR3 spans 14 amino acids. This CDR3 reads CALSPGQGSTEAFF. The CDR3 DNA is TGTGCCTTGAGCCCGGGACAGGGGAGCACTGAAGCTTTCTTT.

The rearrangement links TRBV9 to TRBJ2-5; 11 bases match TRBD2. The germline V gene has CDR1 SGDLS and CDR2 YYNGEE. The CDR3 runs to 14 residues. V lost 3 bases, J lost 4 bases, and 2 bases stayed unmatched. CDR3 loop: CASSGGTSGETQYF. CDR3 DNA sequence: TGTGCCAGCAGCGGCGGGACTAGCGGAGAGACCCAGTACTTC.

This clone turned up a few times. The chain employs TRBV5-1 and TRBJ1-1; the match to TRBD1 covers 9 bases. Germline V gene sequence: CDR1 SGHRS, CDR2 YFSETQ. V was clipped by 5 bases and J by 1 base; unmatched bases: 3. The CDR3 totals 14 residues. The CDR3 protein is CASRQGAENTEAFF. Here the CDR3 DNA reads TGCGCCAGCAGACAGGGGGCAGAGAACACTGAAGCTTTCTTT.

J is TRBJ2-1 and V is TRBV19; 9 bases align to TRBD2. The J segment lost 1 base and the V segment lost 4 bases, leaving 11 bases of the junction unmatched. The CDR3 extends over 18 amino acids. Per germline, CDR1 LNHDA and CDR2 SQIVND (reference sequence). The CDR3 sequence is CASSKGSSGSRSYNEQFF. CDR3 bases: TGTGCCAGTAGTAAAGGTAGTAGCGGGAGTAGGTCCTACAATGAGCAGTTCTTC.

This chain joins TRBV11-2 and TRBJ2-5; D gene uncertain. The CDR3 length is 13 residues. V was trimmed by 1 base and J by 3 bases, leaving 6 bases between them. The V gene's germline CDR1 is SGHAT and CDR2 FQNNGV. CDR3 sequence: CASSLVQKETQYF. As DNA, the CDR3 is TGTGCCAGCAGCTTAGTGCAGAAAGAGACCCAGTACTTC.

The chain employs TRBV11-1 and TRBJ1-1; TRBD1 might be the D (6 bases). Deletions cut 6 bases from V and 6 bases from J, with 17 bases between. CDR3 length: 14 residues. Germline values: CDR1 SGHAT, CDR2 FQDESV (reference sequence). The CDR3 reads CASSSGRGKAEAFF. The CDR3 DNA is TGTGCCAGCAGTTCCGGAAGGGGGAAAGCTGAAGCTTTCTTT.

The V call is TRBV7-2, the J call TRBJ2-5; 11 nucleotides line up with TRBD2. The CDR3 contains 16 residues. V gave up 5 bases and J gave up 2 bases; unmatched junction bases: 7. Germline V gene sequence: CDR1 SGHTA, CDR2 FQGNSA. The CDR3 region is CASSLSTSGGQETQYF. CDR3 DNA: TGTGCCAGCAGCCTATCTACTAGCGGGGGACAAGAGACCCAGTACTTC.

The gene calls are TRBV30 and TRBJ1-3; the D gene is possibly TRBD1 (5 bases). This CDR3 is 12 amino acids long. In germline, CDR1 is GTSNPN, CDR2 SVGIG (reference sequence). The V gene lost 4 bases and the J gene lost 5 bases, with 9 bases spanning the gap. The CDR3 loop reads CAWNRQRNTIYF. CDR3 nucleotides: TGTGCCTGGAATCGACAGCGAAACACCATATATTTT.

The rearrangement links TRBV5-1 to TRBJ2-1, with D tentatively TRBD1 (5 bases). V lost 2 bases, J lost 0 bases, and 12 bases lay in between. CDR3 length equals 16 residues. Germline lookup yields CDR1 SGHRS and CDR2 YFSETQ. The CDR3 is CASSFRQLSSYNEQFF. The CDR3 DNA reads TGCGCCAGCAGCTTTCGACAGCTTAGCTCCTACAATGAGCAGTTCTTC.

The genes are TRBV5-1 and TRBJ2-1, with D uncertain. With 2 bases removed from V and 7 bases from J, the gap between germline ends came to 19 bases. Germline CDR1 is SGHRS and CDR2 is YFSETQ. The CDR3 is made up of 16 amino acids. DNA of the CDR3: TGCGCCAGCAGCTTTCCCAGCTTGGAGCGCCCAAATGAGCAGTTCTTC. Amino acids: CASSFPSLERPNEQFF.

The chain uses TRBV5-6 and TRBJ1-1; D ambiguous. CDR3 size: 15 residues. Deletions cut 0 bases from V and 0 bases from J, with 9 bases between. CDR1 is SGHDT, CDR2 YYEEEE, per germline. The CDR3 protein is CASSLDIYMNTEAFF. The CDR3 nucleotides read TGTGCCAGCAGCTTGGACATTTACATGAACACTGAAGCTTTCTTT.

This sequence joins TRBV28 and TRBJ1-5; D might be TRBD1 (5 bases). With 6 bases removed from V and 1 base from J, the gap between germline ends came to 16 bases. Germline assignment: CDR1 MDHEN and CDR2 SYDVKM. The CDR3 has 16 amino acids. Here the CDR3 reads CASSRAGFQSNQPQHF. Here the CDR3 DNA reads TGTGCCAGCAGCCGGGCAGGGTTTCAGAGCAATCAGCCCCAGCATTTT.

V gene TRBV5-1 combines with J gene TRBJ2-7, with a tentative D call TRBD2 (6 bases). This CDR3 is 13 amino acids long. CDR1 is SGHRS, CDR2 YFSETQ, per germline. V dropped 0 bases and J dropped 6 bases, with 10 bases sitting between them. CDR3 residues: CASSLANSGEQYF. Here the CDR3 DNA reads TGCGCCAGCAGCTTGGCGAATAGCGGCGAGCAGTACTTC.

This clone was seen just once. V usage is TRBV7-9 and J usage is TRBJ2-1, with 8 nucleotides matching TRBD2. The CDR3 is 15 amino acids. Germline CDR1 reads SEHNR; CDR2 reads FQNEAQ (reference sequence). V lost 5 bases, J lost 3 bases, and 6 bases stayed unmatched. The CDR3 region has the DNA TGTGCCAGCAGCGAGGGACTAGGTTACTACAATGAGCAGTTCTTC. Amino acid sequence: CASSEGLGYYNEQFF.